This T cell receptor beta chain is drawn from a study of T cells in Graves' hyperthyroidism and ophthalmopathy. Study summary: Blood was drawn when the patient was first diagnosed and still untreated.

The CDR3 covers 12 residues. Trimming left V 6 bases short and J 4 bases short, with 9 bases between. Germline CDR1 reads MDHEN; CDR2 reads SYDVKM. Patients showing uncontrolled infection, other autoimmune disease, pregnancy or lactation were ineligible. Blood dates from first hyperthyroidism diagnosis, before any ophthalmopathy symptoms. TCR beta CDR3 sequences were amplified from RNA transcripts. First-round RT-PCR with HTBI primers amplified the TCR CDR3 region. Each CDR3 protein is one row after TCRdb ran MiXCR on the multiplex PCR reads. Among hundreds of thousands of distinct CDR3 sequences listed, less than 20% were seen once. This clonotype was counted many times.

Source material: blood. V usage is TRBV28 and J usage is TRBJ1-2; maybe TRBD1 (5 bases). The receptor was derived from a woman younger than 35 with Graves' hyperthyroidism that later progressed to Graves' ophthalmopathy. The CDR3 sequence is CASSRQFYGYTF. Written as DNA, the CDR3 is TGTGCCAGCAGCCGACAGTTCTATGGCTACACCTTC.